This T cell receptor beta chain appears in the sequencing data of a study of shared T cell receptors in the human thymus. Trimming left V 4 bases short and J 5 bases short, with 6 bases between. CDR1 is SGDLS and CDR2 is YYNGEE in the germline V gene. The length of the CDR3 is 11 residues. Libraries were prepared by immunoSEQ multiplex PCR; TCRdb keeps only in-frame clonotypes and omits some of them. The sample records about 660,000 clones, roughly 90% being singletons. Separately, the same data were catalogued under a study of human thymus T cells.

The sample consisted of thymocytes. The origin of this receptor is a boy under three years old with a congenital heart defect. The chain employs TRBV9 and TRBJ2-5; D ambiguous. The chain's CDR3 is CASSPPETQYF. The CDR3 region has the DNA TGTGCCAGCAGCCCTCCGGAGACCCAGTACTTC.